This T cell receptor (beta chain) was found in a study of blood T cell repertoires in COVID-19. Study-wide context: PBMCs, B-cell-depleted T cells, or T cells provided the cDNA or gDNA that made up the material.

The germline V and J ends were trimmed by 3 bases and 2 bases, with 8 bases remaining between them. Germline-derived CDR1 and CDR2 are SGHRS and YFSETQ. The CDR3 has 13 amino acids. Generated by immunoSEQ multiplex PCR, the TCRdb table keeps only in-frame clones and is missing some. The sample includes under 150,000 clones, about 88% seen only once; the top ten take roughly 8.4%. This chain joins TRBV5-1 and TRBJ1-2; D unresolved. The receptor was isolated from a woman aged 65 to 85 who had recovered from COVID-19. Sequenced input: peripheral blood. The CDR3 nucleotides are TGCGCCAGCAGCTCAGAGGCCAACTATGGCTACACCTTC. This translates into CASSSEANYGYTF.